Listed below are T cell receptor beta chains from one sample, sequenced in a study of OX40 agonist ivuxolimab in advanced cancers. The assay was immunoSEQ multiplex PCR, and TCRdb's table has in-frame clones only and misses some. The sample comprises fewer than 65,000 clones, approximately 91% of which are singletons, and around 4% rests with the top ten. Sequenced here: CD4+ or CD8+ T cells sorted from blood, sampled in a trial of the OX40 agonist ivuxolimab. The receptors originated from an adult with an advanced solid tumor such as melanoma, head and neck, liver or kidney cancer. The CDR3 runs from the conserved cysteine through the conserved F or W. The D gene is left open where the match is weak. Clone size is not always given. Where it is, it says once, few, many or a class for expanded clones.

j_call v_call clone_size d_call cdr3_aa cdr3_nt
TRBJ2-5 TRBV27 . . CASSLSPGRETQYF TGTGCCAGCAGTTTATCGCCGGGGAGGGAGACCCAGTACTTC
TRBJ2-5 TRBV6-1 . . CASRVGAIQETQYF TGTGCCAGCAGAGTAGGGGCTATCCAAGAGACCCAGTACTTC
TRBJ2-3 TRBV5-1 . TRBD2 CASSFSGTSTDTQYF TGCGCCAGCAGCTTTAGCGGGACTAGCACAGATACGCAGTATTTT
TRBJ2-2 TRBV28 . . CASMRLGAGTGELFF TGTGCCAGCATGAGGTTGGGCGCGGGCACCGGGGAGCTGTTTTTT
TRBJ2-7 TRBV19 . . CASSRGGAGVYEQYF TGTGCCAGTAGTAGGGGAGGGGCAGGGGTCTACGAGCAGTACTTC
TRBJ2-1 TRBV14 . . CASNDRGAVEQFF TGTGCCAGCAACGATCGGGGGGCGGTTGAGCAGTTCTTC
TRBJ2-1 TRBV5-6 . . CASSSALVRHNEQFF TGTGCCAGCAGCTCAGCTTTGGTTAGGCACAATGAGCAGTTCTTC
TRBJ2-7 TRBV7-3 . . CASSLDVYEQYF TGTGCCAGCAGCTTGGACGTGTACGAGCAGTACTTC
TRBJ2-5 TRBV2 . . CASSEDIIGETQYF TGTGCCAGCAGTGAAGACATAATAGGAGAGACCCAGTACTTC
TRBJ1-4 TRBV28 . . CASTPARGKEANEKLFF TGTGCCAGCACCCCAGCCCGGGGGAAGGAAGCTAATGAAAAACTGTTTTTT
TRBJ2-5 TRBV5-1 . . CASSYTLEIDGKETQYF TGCGCCAGCAGCTACACCTTAGAAATAGATGGGAAAGAGACCCAGTACTTC
TRBJ2-1 TRBV29-1 . . CSVAGPEGPSSYNEQFF TGCAGCGTTGCCGGACCCGAGGGCCCGAGCTCCTACAATGAGCAGTTCTTC
TRBJ1-2 TRBV9 . . CASSEEGLDGYTF TGTGCCAGCAGCGAGGAGGGGTTGGATGGCTACACCTTC
TRBJ2-1 TRBV9 once . CASSVGLDGGEQFF TGTGCCAGCAGCGTAGGACTAGATGGTGGTGAGCAGTTCTTC
TRBJ1-2 TRBV4-1 . . CASSLHNGDNYGYTF TGCGCCAGCAGCCTACATAACGGGGATAACTATGGCTACACCTTC
TRBJ2-1 TRBV19 . TRBD1 CASSIDIGTGRYNEQFF TGTGCCAGTAGTATAGATATAGGGACAGGGAGGTACAATGAGCAGTTCTTC
TRBJ1-1 TRBV19 . . CASSFLSTEAFF TGTGCCAGTAGTTTTTTGAGTACTGAAGCTTTCTTT
TRBJ2-7 TRBV27 . TRBD1 CASSPQGQGRYEQYF TGTGCCAGCAGCCCCCAAGGACAGGGGAGGTACGAGCAGTACTTC
TRBJ1-1 TRBV5-8 . TRBD1 CASSPREQGDTEAFF TGTGCCAGCAGCCCACGGGAGCAGGGGGACACTGAAGCTTTCTTT
TRBJ1-5 TRBV4-2 . TRBD1 CASSQETGGGYQPQHF TGTGCCAGCAGCCAAGAGACAGGGGGCGGGTATCAGCCCCAGCATTTT
TRBJ1-5 TRBV5-6 once . CASSLGLGGTSNQPQHF TGTGCCAGCAGCTTGGGTTTGGGGGGCACGAGCAATCAGCCCCAGCATTTT
TRBJ1-1 TRBV29-1 . . CSAGMGSTEAFF TGCAGCGCAGGGATGGGGAGCACTGAAGCTTTCTTT
TRBJ2-1 TRBV29-1 . . CSVAVSYNEQFF TGCAGCGTTGCAGTGTCCTACAATGAGCAGTTCTTC
TRBJ2-1 TRBV7-8 . . CASSSNSHHPDEQFF TGTGCCAGCAGCTCAAATTCGCACCATCCGGATGAGCAGTTCTTC
TRBJ1-2 TRBV6-6 . . CASSFRTDGYTF TGTGCCAGCAGTTTTAGGACGGATGGCTACACCTTC
TRBJ2-6 TRBV6-4 few . CASSDGGSGANVLTF TGTGCCAGCAGTGACGGGGGCTCTGGGGCCAACGTCCTGACTTTC
TRBJ2-7 TRBV28 . TRBD2 CASSLTSGLKVGGSYEQYF TGTGCCAGCAGTTTAACTAGCGGGCTTAAAGTGGGCGGCTCCTACGAGCAGTACTTC
TRBJ1-6 TRBV27 . TRBD1 CASRHRGSSYNSPLHF TGTGCCAGCAGACACAGGGGAAGCTCCTATAATTCACCCCTCCACTTT
TRBJ2-5 TRBV9 . TRBD2 CASSATSGWETQYF TGTGCCAGCAGCGCGACTAGCGGGTGGGAGACCCAGTACTTC
TRBJ2-3 TRBV9 . TRBD2 CASSWEGTNTDTQYF TGTGCCAGCAGCTGGGAGGGAACCAACACAGATACGCAGTATTTT
TRBJ2-1 TRBV11-2 . . CASSLVADEQFF TGTGCCAGCAGCTTAGTAGCGGACGAGCAGTTCTTC
TRBJ2-4 TRBV5-6 . TRBD2 CASSLLVAGGAPIQYF TGTGCCAGCAGCTTGCTGGTTGCGGGGGGCGCGCCTATTCAGTACTTC
TRBJ1-2 TRBV7-9 few . CASSFGSGYGYTF TGTGCCAGCAGCTTTGGCAGTGGCTATGGCTACACCTTC
TRBJ1-6 TRBV6-5 . . CASSYSPGPNSPLHF TGTGCCAGCAGTTATAGTCCGGGACCGAATTCACCCCTCCACTTT
TRBJ1-6 TRBV19 . . CASSRGFAPLHF TGTGCCAGTAGTCGAGGTTTCGCGCCCCTCCACTTT
TRBJ2-7 TRBV30 . TRBD1 CAWSKGTGGLYEQYF TGTGCCTGGAGTAAAGGGACAGGGGGCCTCTACGAGCAGTACTTC
TRBJ1-3 TRBV11-2 . . CASSLGRSSGNTIYF TGTGCCAGCAGCTTAGGAAGGAGCTCTGGAAACACCATATATTTT
TRBJ2-7 TRBV27 . . CASSFSGSYEQYF TGTGCCAGCAGTTTTTCAGGGAGCTACGAGCAGTACTTC
TRBJ1-1 TRBV29-1 . . CSVGRNTEAFF TGCAGCGTAGGCAGAAACACTGAAGCTTTCTTT
TRBJ2-7 TRBV5-1 . TRBD2 CASSPDGLAGINEQYF TGCGCCAGCAGCCCGGACGGACTAGCCGGAATCAACGAGCAGTACTTC
TRBJ1-1 TRBV6-5 . . CASSLGTEAFF TGTGCCAGCAGCTTAGGCACTGAAGCTTTCTTT
TRBJ2-5 TRBV2 . TRBD2 CASSDALAGGTETQYF TGTGCCAGCAGCGACGCCCTAGCGGGAGGAACGGAGACCCAGTACTTC
TRBJ2-5 TRBV7-7 . . CASSLSDGGTQYF TGTGCCAGCAGCCTCTCAGACGGGGGGACCCAGTACTTC
TRBJ2-7 TRBV7-2 . . CASSLWYSHEQYF TGTGCCAGCAGCTTATGGTACTCACACGAGCAGTACTTC
TRBJ1-1 TRBV7-6 . . CASSPIRAEAFF TGTGCCAGCAGCCCTATCAGGGCTGAAGCTTTCTTT
TRBJ1-6 TRBV27 . . CASGLRTFLSPLHF TGTGCCAGCGGGCTCCGGACCTTCCTTTCACCCCTCCACTTT
TRBJ2-5 TRBV9 . . CASSVDRAQETQYF TGTGCCAGCAGCGTAGACAGGGCCCAAGAGACCCAGTACTTC
TRBJ2-6 TRBV4-3 . TRBD2 CASSREGLAGTGGANVLTF TGCGCCAGCAGCCGGGAGGGCCTCGCCGGCACTGGCGGGGCCAACGTCCTGACTTTC
TRBJ1-2 TRBV14 few . CASSQGPLGYGYTF TGTGCCAGCAGCCAGGGACCACTAGGGTATGGCTACACCTTC
TRBJ1-1 TRBV28 . . CASSLYTEAFF TGTGCCAGCAGTTTGTACACTGAAGCTTTCTTT
TRBJ1-1 TRBV19 . . CASSGAGTEAFF TGTGCCAGTAGTGGGGCGGGCACTGAAGCTTTCTTT
TRBJ2-1 TRBV7-8 . TRBD2 CASSLRGTSGSRRRNEQFF TGTGCCAGCAGCTTACGGGGGACTAGCGGGAGCCGTCGACGAAATGAGCAGTTCTTC
TRBJ1-1 TRBV5-1 . . CASSLAGRRAANTEAFF TGCGCCAGCAGCTTGGCGGGCAGGAGAGCTGCTAACACTGAAGCTTTCTTT
TRBJ2-7 TRBV30 once TRBD2 CAWSPELAGGPEFHEQYF TGTGCCTGGAGCCCGGAGCTAGCGGGAGGGCCTGAGTTCCACGAGCAGTACTTC
TRBJ1-1 TRBV10-3 . . CAISESSSEGPGTEAFF TGTGCCATCAGTGAGTCTTCCTCGGAGGGGCCGGGCACTGAAGCTTTCTTT
TRBJ1-1 TRBV7-9 . . CASSLGATEAFF TGTGCCAGCAGCTTAGGGGCCACTGAAGCTTTCTTT
TRBJ1-5 TRBV5-5 . . CASSQTLGHQPQHF TGTGCCAGCAGCCAAACGCTAGGTCATCAGCCCCAGCATTTT